This T cell receptor beta chain comes out of a study of early T cells in non-severe SARS-CoV-2 infection. The V end lost 4 bases, the J end lost 6 bases, and 9 bases lay between the germline ends. From germline, CDR1 is KGHSH and CDR2 LQKENI. The CDR3 loop spans 13 amino acids. In its sample, this clonotype was seen a few times. Its antigen is undetermined. Tagging with unique molecular identifiers was applied to individual cDNA molecules. MiXCR was run by TCRdb on the 5' RACE reads, yielding one entry per CDR3 protein. The sample has tens of thousands of distinct CDR3 sequences; approximately 14% are singletons. Study results and caveats: VDJdb matches were skewed toward anti-spike CD8 T cell responses.

The starting material was whole blood, obtained at baseline. The chain couples TRBV18 to TRBJ1-4; D possibly corresponds to TRBD1 (6 bases). The TCR comes from an adult who was a healthcare worker with PCR-confirmed SARS-CoV-2 infection or an uninfected control (not recorded which). As DNA, the CDR3 is TGTGCCAGCTCACTTTCAGGGGATGAAAAACTGTTTTTT. Translation gives CASSLSGDEKLFF.